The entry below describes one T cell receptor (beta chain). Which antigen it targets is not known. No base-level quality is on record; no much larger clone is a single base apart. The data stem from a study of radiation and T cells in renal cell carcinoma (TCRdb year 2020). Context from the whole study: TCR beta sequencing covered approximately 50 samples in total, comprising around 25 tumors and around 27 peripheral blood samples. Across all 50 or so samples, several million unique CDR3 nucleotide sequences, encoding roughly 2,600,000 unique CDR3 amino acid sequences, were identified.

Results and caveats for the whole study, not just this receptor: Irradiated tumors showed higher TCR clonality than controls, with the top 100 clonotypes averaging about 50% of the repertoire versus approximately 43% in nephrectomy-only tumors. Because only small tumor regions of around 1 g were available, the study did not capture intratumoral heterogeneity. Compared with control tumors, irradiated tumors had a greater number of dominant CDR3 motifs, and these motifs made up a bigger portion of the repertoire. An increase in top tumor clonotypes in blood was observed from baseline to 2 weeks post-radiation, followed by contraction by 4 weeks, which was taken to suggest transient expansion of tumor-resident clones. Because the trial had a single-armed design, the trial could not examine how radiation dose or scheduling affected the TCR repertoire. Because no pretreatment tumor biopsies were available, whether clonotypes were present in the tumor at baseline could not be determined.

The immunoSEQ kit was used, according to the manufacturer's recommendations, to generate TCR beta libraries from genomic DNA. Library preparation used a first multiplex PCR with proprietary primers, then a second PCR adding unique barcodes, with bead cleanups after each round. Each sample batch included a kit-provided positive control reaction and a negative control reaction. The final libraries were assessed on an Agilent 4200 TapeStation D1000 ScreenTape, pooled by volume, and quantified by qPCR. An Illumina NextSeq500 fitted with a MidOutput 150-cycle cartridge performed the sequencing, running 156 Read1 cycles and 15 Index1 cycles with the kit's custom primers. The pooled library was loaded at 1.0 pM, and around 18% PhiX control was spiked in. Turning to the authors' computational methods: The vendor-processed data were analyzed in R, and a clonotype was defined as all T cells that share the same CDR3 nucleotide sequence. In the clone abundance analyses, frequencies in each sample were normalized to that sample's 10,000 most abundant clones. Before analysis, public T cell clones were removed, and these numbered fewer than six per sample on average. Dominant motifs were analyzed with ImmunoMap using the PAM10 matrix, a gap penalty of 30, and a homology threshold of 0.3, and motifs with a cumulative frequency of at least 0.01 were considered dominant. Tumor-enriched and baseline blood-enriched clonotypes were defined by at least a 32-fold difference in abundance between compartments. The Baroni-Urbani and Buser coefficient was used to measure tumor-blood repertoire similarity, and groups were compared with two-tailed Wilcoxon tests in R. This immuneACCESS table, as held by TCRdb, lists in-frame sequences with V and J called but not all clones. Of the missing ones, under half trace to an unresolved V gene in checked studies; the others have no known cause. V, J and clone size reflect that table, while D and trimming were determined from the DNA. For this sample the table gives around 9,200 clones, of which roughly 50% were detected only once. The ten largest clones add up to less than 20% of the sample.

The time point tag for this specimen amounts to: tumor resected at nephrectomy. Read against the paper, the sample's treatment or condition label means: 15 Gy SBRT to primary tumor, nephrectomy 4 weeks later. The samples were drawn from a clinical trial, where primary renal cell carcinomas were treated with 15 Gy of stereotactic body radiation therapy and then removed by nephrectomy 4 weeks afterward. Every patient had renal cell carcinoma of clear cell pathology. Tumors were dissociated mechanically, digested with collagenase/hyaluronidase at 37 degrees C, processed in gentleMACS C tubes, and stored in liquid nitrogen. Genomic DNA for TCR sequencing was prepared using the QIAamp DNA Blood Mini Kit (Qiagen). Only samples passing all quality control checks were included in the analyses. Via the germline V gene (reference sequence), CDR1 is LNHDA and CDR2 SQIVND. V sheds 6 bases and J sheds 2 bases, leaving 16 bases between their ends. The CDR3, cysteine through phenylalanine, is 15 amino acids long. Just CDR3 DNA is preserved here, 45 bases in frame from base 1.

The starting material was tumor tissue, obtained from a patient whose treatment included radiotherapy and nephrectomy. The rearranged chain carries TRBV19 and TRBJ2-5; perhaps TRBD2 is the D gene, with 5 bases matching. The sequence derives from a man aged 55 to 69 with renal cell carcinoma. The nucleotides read TGTGCCAGTAGCGGGCGGGCTACACAACAAGAGACCCAGTACTTC. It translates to CASSGRATQQETQYF.